The 2 T cell receptor beta chains below all came from one sample that was sequenced in a study of blood T cell repertoires in COVID-19. Clones were sequenced by immunoSEQ multiplex PCR, and TCRdb holds only the in-frame ones, with some missing. The sample has some 670,000 clones; 80% to 90% are singletons. Sequences were obtained from peripheral blood. These receptor sequences come from a woman younger than 30 with acute or convalescent COVID-19.

The sample holds a few counts of this clone. V gene TRBV21-1 combines with J gene TRBJ1-6. TRBV21-1 is labeled a pseudogene. This CDR3 has 17 amino acids. In nucleotides, the CDR3 is TGTGCCAGCAGCCGTATGGTTTGGCAAACCCGGGGTTCACCCCTCCACTTT. Protein product: CASSRMVWQTRGSPLHF.

This chain joins TRBV5-1 and TRBJ1-1; the D gene is possibly TRBD1 (6 bases). V lost 0 bases, J lost 3 bases, and 12 bases lay in between. CDR1 SGHRS and CDR2 YFSETQ come from the germline V gene. CDR3 length equals 15 residues. The chain's CDR3 is CASSLGRGVDTEAFF. The CDR3 coding sequence is TGCGCCAGCAGCTTGGGCAGGGGAGTGGACACTGAAGCTTTCTTT.